This T cell receptor (beta chain) was observed in a study of blood T cell repertoires in COVID-19. Background on the study: There were acute and convalescent COVID-19 samples, and they came from the United States, Italy and Spain. PBMCs, B-cell-depleted T cells, or T cells were the source of the cDNA or gDNA that made up the material.

V was clipped by 6 bases and J by 7 bases, with 8 bases between them. There are 11 residues in the CDR3. Germline V gives CDR1 SGHTS, CDR2 YDEGEE. This clone was seen only a few times. In the original analysis: Counts of nucleated cells, estimated from reference gene primer amplification, were obtained. Repertoires were generated with immunoSEQ multiplex PCR, while TCRdb's copy carries only in-frame clones and drops some. The V and J calls and clone size come from that table; D and trimming were worked out from the DNA. Among around 380,000 clones listed, 81% were seen once. The chain carries TRBV5-8 and TRBJ2-1; D unclear. This receptor was obtained from a human donor with acute or convalescent COVID-19. The donor label of this sample is uncertain. The material sequenced was peripheral blood. The DNA of the CDR3 is TGTGCCAGCACCCTGAGGAATGAGCAGTTCTTC. Its translation: CASTLRNEQFF.